The following is a T cell receptor beta chain sequence with its context. Original handling: Reference gene primer amplification yielded estimated nucleated cell counts. Profiling relied on immunoSEQ multiplex PCR, and the TCRdb table lists in-frame clones only, not all of them. That table gives V, J and clone size, and the DNA gave D and trimming. This sample yields 180,000 or so clones, of which about nine tenths are seen a single time; about 6.7% belongs to the top ten. The data derive from a study of blood T cell repertoires in COVID-19. Per the germline V gene, CDR1 is MGHDK and CDR2 is SYGVNS. There are 14 residues in the CDR3. With 7 bases clipped from V and 5 bases from J, the junction kept 10 bases outside the gene matches.

The chain links TRBV25-1 to TRBJ2-5; 7 nucleotides line up with TRBD2. The sequence came from a man aged 40-49 years with acute or convalescent COVID-19. Sequences were obtained from peripheral blood. The CDR3 loop is CASKGGGDFETQYF. DNA for the CDR3: TGTGCCAGCAAAGGCGGGGGAGACTTTGAGACCCAGTACTTC.